This T cell receptor (beta chain) was retrieved from a study of early T cells in non-severe SARS-CoV-2 infection. The overall study: Sequencing input comprised bulk RNA from unsorted whole blood; chain pairing was not available.

Worth noting for this clonotype: What it recognizes is unknown.

Germline V gene data show CDR1 as SGHTA and CDR2 as FQGTGA. The CDR3 covers 17 residues. V gave up 6 bases and J gave up 1 base, with 18 bases separating them. General study points: Anti-spike CD8 specificities were favored by VDJdb matching, whose results missed private and CD4 specificities.

Unique molecular identifiers were affixed to single, distinct cDNA molecules. Each CDR3 protein is one row after TCRdb ran MiXCR on the 5' RACE reads. The repertoire holds tens of thousands of distinct CDR3 sequences, roughly 12% seen once, with 4% to 5% in the top ten. This chain links TRBV7-3 with TRBJ2-2; maybe TRBD2 (5 bases). Sequences were obtained from whole blood. The TCR originated in an adult who was a healthcare worker with PCR-confirmed SARS-CoV-2 infection or an uninfected control (not recorded which). CDR3 loop: CASRETGLTRNTGELFF. Written as DNA, the CDR3 is TGTGCCAGCAGGGAGACGGGGTTAACGAGGAACACCGGGGAGCTGTTTTTT.